This section outlines one T cell receptor (beta chain) sequence together with its context. This clonotype is assessed as medium-sized (0.01 to 0.1%). Its target antigen remains unknown. Nothing much larger sits one base from this clone, and base qualities are not available. The CDR3 runs 12 residues from the cysteine to the phenylalanine. Kept here is only the CDR3 DNA, which spans 36 bases and is read in frame from base 1. V drops 2 bases and J drops 1 base, leaving 2 bases in between. This record belongs to a study of human T cells and chemical hapten exposure listed by TCRdb under 2021. Turning to the overall study: For sensitization, 2% DPC in acetone was applied to a roughly 2 cm by roughly 2 cm area of upper inner arm skin. Throughout the study period of roughly 24 weeks, patients also received therapeutic DPC doses to the scalp every week. Patch testing was done on the upper back using Finn chambers containing 0.01% DPC, and results were scored after 6 days according to International Contact Dermatitis Research Group standards. The mostly female patient cohort included alopecia areata with under or over 50% scalp involvement, alopecia totalis and alopecia universalis. Libraries were pooled for sequencing, and per-sample TCR yields varied mainly because of small differences in library volumes within the pool. The study tracked peripheral blood TCR repertoire changes in vivo during primary and secondary sensitization to the hapten diphenylcyclopropenone (DPC) in alopecia patients. Blood samples were taken from patients before sensitization (week 0) and then at 2, 6 and about 24 weeks after DPC sensitization. Roughly 30 alopecia patients gave blood for TCR sequencing at one to four time points (pre-sensitization, 2, 6 and 24 weeks).

Broad study findings and their caveats: Significantly more large CDR3 similarity clusters were formed by expanded TCRs than by pre-sensitization or healthy control sets, consistent with antigen-driven responses. All patients had alopecia, a presumed autoimmune disease, so their immune response might differ from that of healthy individuals. The number of TCRs above 1 in 1000 frequency did not change with DPC sensitization; there was no evidence of global repertoire structure alterations. After repeated subsampling, changes were observed in the strength of the expansion versus patch-test correlation and in the threshold at which the correlation became significant. Patch test score was positively correlated with the number of PT1 expanded TCRs, with significance at thresholds 8, 16 and 32 but not at 4.

The library came from RACE. Sequenced on a NextSeq 500. Library preparation attached unique molecular identifiers to individual cDNA molecules for quantitative, reproducible TCR counting. For every blood RNA sample, sequencing covered both the TCR alpha and TCR beta chains. Per the source publication's procedure: A median of approximately 100,000 TCRs per sample was observed, with a range of roughly 23,224 to 700,000. V, J and CDR3 annotation of the TCR reads was carried out using the Decombinator software suite. Every sample was subsampled to the same number of TCRs (28,000) for the PS versus PT1 abundance plots. Expanded TCRs were defined as absent before sensitization and observed at least eight times at the 2-week time point. The public reads were reprocessed in TCRdb via fastp at Q25 and MiXCR, keeping in-frame beta chains. A single entry per CDR3 protein holds the most common genes and DNA from its merged rows. The V and J calls reflect TCRdb's pipeline rather than the authors' work. This sample is represented by about 39,000 distinct CDR3 sequences; around 11% of them were singletons. The top ten hold roughly 5.7% of the sample.

Explained via the paper, the time point label denotes: pre-sensitization, week 0. Read against the paper, the sample's treatment or condition label means: therapeutic diphenylcyclopropenone sensitization with weekly scalp DPC. Blood at each patch-test visit was drawn before the patch test was applied. Eligible patients were aged 18 to 70, diagnosed with alopecia, deemed suitable for DPC therapy, and excluded if pregnant. Total RNA was extracted from unfractionated whole blood that had been collected in Tempus Blood RNA tubes. The origin of this receptor is a young woman with alopecia areata. Some clones in this sample may be carry-over from other donors' samples. The sample consisted of whole blood, taken in connection with sensitization to the hapten diphenylcyclopropenone (DPC). The rearranged segments are TRBV12-3 or TRBV12-4 and TRBJ1-2, with no D gene named confidently. The encoded CDR3 is CASSLLNYGYTF. The DNA reads TGTGCCAGCAGTTTACTTAACTATGGCTACACCTTC.